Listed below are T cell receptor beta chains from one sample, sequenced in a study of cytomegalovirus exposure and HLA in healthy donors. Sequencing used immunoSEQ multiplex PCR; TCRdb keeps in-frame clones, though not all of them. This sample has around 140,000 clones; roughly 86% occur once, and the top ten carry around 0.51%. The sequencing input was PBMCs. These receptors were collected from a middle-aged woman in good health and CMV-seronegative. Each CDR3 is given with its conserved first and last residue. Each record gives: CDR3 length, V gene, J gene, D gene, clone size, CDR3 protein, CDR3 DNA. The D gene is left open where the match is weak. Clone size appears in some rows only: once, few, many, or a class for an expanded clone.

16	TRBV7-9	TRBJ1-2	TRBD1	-	CASSWGQGGSESGYTF	TGTGCCAGCAGCTGGGGACAGGGAGGTAGCGAGAGTGGCTACACCTTC
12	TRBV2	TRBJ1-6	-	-	CASSAEDSPLHF	TGTGCCAGCAGTGCTGAGGATTCCCCCCTCCACTTT
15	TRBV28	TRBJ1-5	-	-	CASSIVPASNQPQHF	TGTGCCAGCAGTATAGTCCCAGCGTCGAATCAGCCCCAGCATTTT
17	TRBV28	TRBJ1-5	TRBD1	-	CASSSLRDRHSNQPQHF	TGTGCCAGCAGTTCTCTCCGGGACAGACATAGCAATCAGCCCCAGCATTTT
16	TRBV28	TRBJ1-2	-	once	CASSLKGRGGFYGYTF	TGTGCCAGCAGTTTAAAAGGCAGGGGAGGGTTCTATGGCTACACCTTC
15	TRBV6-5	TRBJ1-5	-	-	CASSSPGGYNQPQHF	TGTGCCAGCAGTTCCCCCGGCGGGTACAATCAGCCCCAGCATTTT
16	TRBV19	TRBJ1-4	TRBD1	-	CASSAGQGAGNEKLFF	TGTGCCAGTAGCGCGGGACAGGGGGCTGGTAATGAAAAACTGTTTTTT
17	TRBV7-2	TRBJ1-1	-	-	CASSPVVNTGMNTEAFF	TGTGCCAGCAGCCCAGTGGTAAACACAGGGATGAACACTGAAGCTTTCTTT
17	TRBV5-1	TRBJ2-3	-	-	CASSVDFSGPSTDTQYF	TGCGCCAGCAGCGTGGACTTTAGCGGACCTAGCACAGATACGCAGTATTTT
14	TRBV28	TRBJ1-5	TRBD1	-	CASSLTGGNQPQHF	TGTGCCAGCAGTCTTACAGGGGGCAATCAGCCCCAGCATTTT
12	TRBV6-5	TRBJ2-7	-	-	CASSPRGEAHYF	TGTGCCAGCAGTCCCAGGGGGGAGGCCCATTACTTC
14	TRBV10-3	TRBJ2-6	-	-	CAISFLSGANVLTF	TGTGCCATCAGTTTCCTCTCTGGGGCCAACGTCCTGACTTTC
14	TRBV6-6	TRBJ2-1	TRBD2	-	CASRELAGADEQFF	TGTGCCAGCAGGGAACTAGCGGGAGCTGATGAGCAGTTCTTC
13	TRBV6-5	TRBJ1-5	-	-	CASSYRDNQPQHF	TGTGCCAGCAGTTACCGAGATAATCAGCCCCAGCATTTT
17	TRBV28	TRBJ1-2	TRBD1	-	CASRPPGQGAPEDGYTF	TGTGCCAGCAGACCACCGGGACAGGGGGCGCCTGAGGATGGCTACACCTTC
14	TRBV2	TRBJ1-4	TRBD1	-	CASSETGGGEKLFF	TGTGCCAGCAGTGAGACAGGGGGTGGTGAAAAACTGTTTTTT
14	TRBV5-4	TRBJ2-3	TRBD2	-	CASSGGSSTDTQYF	TGTGCCAGCAGCGGCGGGAGCTCCACAGATACGCAGTATTTT
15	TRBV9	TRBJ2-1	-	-	CASSVAGDEVNEQFF	TGTGCCAGCAGCGTAGCTGGTGATGAGGTGAATGAGCAGTTCTTC
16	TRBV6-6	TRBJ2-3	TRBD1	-	CASSAGQGQRTDTQYF	TGTGCCAGCAGTGCGGGACAGGGTCAACGCACAGATACGCAGTATTTT
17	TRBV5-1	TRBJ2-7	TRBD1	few	CASSNMPSGQLPYEQYF	TGCGCCAGCAGCAACATGCCGTCGGGACAGCTACCCTACGAGCAGTACTTC
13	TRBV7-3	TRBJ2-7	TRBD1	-	CASSPGTGYEQYF	TGTGCCAGCAGCCCCGGGACAGGCTACGAGCAGTACTTC
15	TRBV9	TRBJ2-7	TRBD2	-	CASSVGGRASYEQYF	TGTGCCAGCAGCGTAGGAGGGAGGGCCTCGTACGAGCAGTACTTC
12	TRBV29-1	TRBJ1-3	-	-	CRDRRGRNTIYF	TGCAGGGACCGCCGGGGGAGGAACACCATATATTTT
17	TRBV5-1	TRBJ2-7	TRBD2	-	CASSLEDGTSGSDEQYF	TGCGCCAGCAGCTTGGAAGACGGGACTAGCGGGAGTGACGAGCAGTACTTC
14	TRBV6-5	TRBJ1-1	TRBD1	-	CASNRNRGTTEAFF	TGTGCCAGCAATCGAAACAGGGGGACCACTGAAGCTTTCTTT
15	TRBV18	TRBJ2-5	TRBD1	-	CASSLDRVAQETQYF	TGTGCCAGCTCACTCGACAGGGTGGCCCAAGAGACCCAGTACTTC
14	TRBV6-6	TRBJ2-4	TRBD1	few	CASSVQGVENIQYF	TGTGCCAGCAGCGTACAGGGGGTTGAAAACATTCAGTACTTC
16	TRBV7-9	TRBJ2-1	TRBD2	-	CASSRPGLDVSNEQFF	TGTGCCAGCAGCCGCCCGGGACTAGACGTGTCCAATGAGCAGTTCTTC
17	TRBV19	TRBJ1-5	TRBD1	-	CASSIQGGTAFSQPQHF	TGTGCCAGTAGTATTCAAGGTGGGACAGCCTTCTCTCAGCCCCAGCATTTT
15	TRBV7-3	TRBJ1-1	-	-	CASSVDSRLNTEAFF	TGTGCCAGCAGCGTAGATAGCAGACTGAACACTGAAGCTTTCTTT
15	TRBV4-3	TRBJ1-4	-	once	CASSQEQGEWEKLFF	TGCGCCAGCAGCCAAGAACAGGGAGAATGGGAAAAACTGTTTTTT
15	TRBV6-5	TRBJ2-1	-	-	CASSYSSQGYNEQFF	TGTGCCAGCAGTTACTCGAGCCAGGGGTACAATGAGCAGTTCTTC
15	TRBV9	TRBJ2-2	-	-	CASSKTGEGTGELFF	TGTGCCAGCAGCAAGACAGGGGAGGGAACCGGGGAGCTGTTTTTT
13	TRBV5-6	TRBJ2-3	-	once	CATSSHGADTQYF	TGTGCCACCTCCAGCCACGGGGCAGATACGCAGTATTTT
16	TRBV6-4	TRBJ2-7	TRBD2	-	CASSDSCCGGGCEQYF	TGTGCCAGCAGTGACTCTTGTTGTGGGGGAGGGTGTGAGCAGTACTTC
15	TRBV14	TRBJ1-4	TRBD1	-	CASSQDQGGNEKLFF	TGTGCCAGCAGCCAAGATCAGGGGGGTAATGAAAAACTGTTTTTT
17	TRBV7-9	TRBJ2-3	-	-	CSSSLDLQGLYTDTQYF	TGTTCCAGCAGCTTAGATCTCCAGGGTCTTTACACAGATACGCAGTATTTT
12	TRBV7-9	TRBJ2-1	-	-	CASSLDNNEQFF	TGTGCCAGCAGCTTAGATAACAATGAGCAGTTCTTC
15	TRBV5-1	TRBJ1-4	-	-	CASSLASGVREKLFF	TGCGCCAGCAGCTTGGCATCCGGGGTCCGTGAAAAACTGTTTTTT
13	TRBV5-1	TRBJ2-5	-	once	CASSLEGVETQYF	TGCGCCAGCAGCTTGGAAGGGGTTGAGACCCAGTACTTC
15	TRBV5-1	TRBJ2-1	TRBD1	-	CASSLRRDRNNEQFF	TGCGCCAGCAGCTTGAGAAGGGACAGAAACAATGAGCAGTTCTTC